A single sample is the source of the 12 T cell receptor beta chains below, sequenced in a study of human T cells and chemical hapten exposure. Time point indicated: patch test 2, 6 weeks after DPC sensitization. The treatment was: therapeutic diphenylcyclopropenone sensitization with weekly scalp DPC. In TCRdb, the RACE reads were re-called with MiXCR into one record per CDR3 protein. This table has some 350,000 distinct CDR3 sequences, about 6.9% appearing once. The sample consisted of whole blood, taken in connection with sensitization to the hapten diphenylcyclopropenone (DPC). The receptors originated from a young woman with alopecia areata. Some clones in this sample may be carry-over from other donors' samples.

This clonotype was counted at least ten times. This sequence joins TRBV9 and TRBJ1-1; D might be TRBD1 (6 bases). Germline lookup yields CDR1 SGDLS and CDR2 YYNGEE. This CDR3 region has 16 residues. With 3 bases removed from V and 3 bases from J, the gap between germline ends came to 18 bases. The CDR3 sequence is CASSGGGRGHHTEAFF. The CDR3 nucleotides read TGTGCCAGCAGCGGAGGGGGAAGGGGACATCACACTGAAGCTTTCTTT. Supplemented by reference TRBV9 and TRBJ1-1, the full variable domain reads DSGVTQTPKHLITATGQRVTLRCSPRSGDLSVYWYQQSLDQGLQFLIQYYNGEERAKGNILERFSAQQFPDLHSELNLSSLELGDSALYFCASSGGGRGHHTEAFFGQGTRLTVV.

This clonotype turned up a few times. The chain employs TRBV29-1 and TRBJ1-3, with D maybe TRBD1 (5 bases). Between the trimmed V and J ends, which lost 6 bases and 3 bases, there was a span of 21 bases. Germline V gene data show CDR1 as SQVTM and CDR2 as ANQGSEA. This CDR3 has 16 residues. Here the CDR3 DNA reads TGCAGCGTCGGGACTGGACCCACCGCTGATGGAAACACCATATATTTT. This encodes CSVGTGPTADGNTIYF.

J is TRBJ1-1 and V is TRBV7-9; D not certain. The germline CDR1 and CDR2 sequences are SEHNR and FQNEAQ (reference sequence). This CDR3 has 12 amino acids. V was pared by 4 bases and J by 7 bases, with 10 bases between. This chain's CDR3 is CASSSGLYEAFF. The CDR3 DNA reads TGTGCCAGCAGCTCCGGGCTTTATGAAGCTTTCTTT.

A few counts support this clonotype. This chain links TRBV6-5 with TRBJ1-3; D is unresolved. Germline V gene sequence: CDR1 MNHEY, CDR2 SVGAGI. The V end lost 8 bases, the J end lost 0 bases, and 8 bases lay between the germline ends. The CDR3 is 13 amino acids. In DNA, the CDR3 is TGTGCCAGCGCCCGTCTCTCTGGAAACACCATATATTTT. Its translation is CASARLSGNTIYF.

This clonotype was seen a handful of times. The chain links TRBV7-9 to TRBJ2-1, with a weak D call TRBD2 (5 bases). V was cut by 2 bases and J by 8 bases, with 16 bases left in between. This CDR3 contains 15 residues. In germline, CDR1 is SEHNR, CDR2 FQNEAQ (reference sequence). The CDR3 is CASSLSGGHTDEQFF. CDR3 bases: TGTGCCAGCAGCTTATCGGGCGGGCACACCGATGAGCAGTTCTTC.

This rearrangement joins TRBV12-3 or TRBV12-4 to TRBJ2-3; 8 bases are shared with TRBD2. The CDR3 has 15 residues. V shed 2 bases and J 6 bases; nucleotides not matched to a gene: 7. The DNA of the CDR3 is TGTGCCAGCAGTTTAAAGCGGGGGCTTGCGGATACGCAGTATTTT. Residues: CASSLKRGLADTQYF.

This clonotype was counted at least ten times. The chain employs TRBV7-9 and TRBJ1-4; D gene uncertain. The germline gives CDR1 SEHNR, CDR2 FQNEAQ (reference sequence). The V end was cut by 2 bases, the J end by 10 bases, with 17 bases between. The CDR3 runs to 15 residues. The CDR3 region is CASSLRDRSGGKLFF. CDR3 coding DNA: TGTGCCAGCAGCTTACGCGATCGGTCTGGAGGAAAACTGTTTTTT.

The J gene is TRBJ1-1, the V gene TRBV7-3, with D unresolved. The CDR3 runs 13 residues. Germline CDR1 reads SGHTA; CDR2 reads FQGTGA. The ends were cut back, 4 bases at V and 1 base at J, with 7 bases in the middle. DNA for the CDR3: TGTGCCAGCAGCTGGGAGCGGAACACTGAAGCTTTCTTT. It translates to CASSWERNTEAFF.

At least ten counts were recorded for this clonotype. CDR3 bases: TGCAGTGCTAGAAAACAGTCTATTGGCTACACCTTC. As protein: CSARKQSIGYTF. The chain recombines TRBV20-1 with TRBJ1-2; no firm D call. The length of the CDR3 is 12 residues. V lost 2 bases and J 7 bases, leaving 11 bases between the germline ends. Germline lookup yields CDR1 DFQATT and CDR2 SNEGSKA (reference sequence).

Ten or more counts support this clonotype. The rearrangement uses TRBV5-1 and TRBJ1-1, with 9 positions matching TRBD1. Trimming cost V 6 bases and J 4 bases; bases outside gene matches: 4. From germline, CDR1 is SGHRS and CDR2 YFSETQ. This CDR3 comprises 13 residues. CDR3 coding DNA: TGCGCCAGCACCCAGACAGGGGGCACTGAAGCTTTCTTT. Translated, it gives CASTQTGGTEAFF.

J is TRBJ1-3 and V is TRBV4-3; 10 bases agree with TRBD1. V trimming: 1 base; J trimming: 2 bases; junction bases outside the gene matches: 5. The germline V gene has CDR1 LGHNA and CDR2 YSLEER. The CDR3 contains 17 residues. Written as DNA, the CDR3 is TGCGCCAGCAGCCAAGGCTGGACAGGGGGAACTGGAAACACCATATATTTT. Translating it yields CASSQGWTGGTGNTIYF.

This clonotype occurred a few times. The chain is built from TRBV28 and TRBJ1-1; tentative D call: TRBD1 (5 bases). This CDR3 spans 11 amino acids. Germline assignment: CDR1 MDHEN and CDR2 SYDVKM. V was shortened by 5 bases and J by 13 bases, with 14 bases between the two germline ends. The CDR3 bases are TGTGCCAGCAGTCCCGGGGCGAATAGTTTCTTT. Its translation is CASSPGANSFF.